Included here is one T cell receptor beta chain sequence, with context. Profiling relied on immunoSEQ multiplex PCR, and the TCRdb table lists in-frame clones only, not all of them. The sample shows roughly 350,000 clones, over 80% of them seen only once. This sample was taken from a study of blood T cell repertoires in COVID-19. After removal of 3 bases from V and 3 bases from J, the junction contained 8 bases not matched to a gene. Germline lookup yields CDR1 MNHNS and CDR2 SASEGT. The CDR3 is made up of 16 amino acids. The source of this sequence is a woman between 45 and 60 years old with COVID-19, enrolled during active disease. Sample: peripheral blood. The rearrangement uses TRBV6-1 and TRBJ2-1, with 7 bases fitting TRBD2. CDR3 nucleotide sequence: TGTGCCAGCAGTGATCCCTGGGCTAGCGGCTACAATGAGCAGTTCTTC. It yields the protein CASSDPWASGYNEQFF.